This T cell receptor (beta chain) was observed in a study of blood T cell repertoires in COVID-19. About the research overall: Samples taken during acute and convalescent COVID-19 were collected in the United States, Italy and Spain. T cells, B-cell-depleted T cells, or PBMCs supplied cDNA or gDNA.

The CDR3 contains 13 residues. CDR1 SGHTA and CDR2 FQGNSA come from the germline V gene. The V gene lost 5 bases and the J gene lost 4 bases, with 11 bases spanning the gap. Authors' data handling: The assay estimated nucleated cells by amplifying reference gene primers. The table came from immunoSEQ multiplex PCR; TCRdb's copy has only in-frame clones and leaves some out. The V and J calls and the clone size are those of that table, but D and trimming were determined from the DNA. The sample carries fewer than 120,000 clones, about 75% recorded once. V and J are TRBV7-2 and TRBJ1-1; D is undetermined. The clonotype originates from an elderly woman with active or convalescent COVID-19. Sample: peripheral blood. The CDR3 DNA is TGTGCCAGCAGCCCTCGCGACTTCACTGAAGCTTTCTTT. Translated, it gives CASSPRDFTEAFF.